This TCR beta chain was identified in a study of cytomegalovirus exposure and HLA in healthy donors. The study, taken as a whole, reports: Most subjects had HLA-A and HLA-B alleles reportedly predicted accurately by TCR beta sequences. Relative to the approximately 670-donor mean, N-insertions were reportedly fewer in an Asian-associated ancestry cluster in a later analysis.

Both 60 Vbeta primers and 13 Jbeta primers went into the PCR. TCRdb keeps only in-frame clones here, not all; method: immunoSEQ multiplex PCR. This sample has around 200,000 clones; around 83% occur once, and the top ten carry roughly 10%. Comments on this clone: Its antigen is not known.

The CDR3 has 14 residues. V was shortened by 2 bases and J by 0 bases, with 2 bases between the two germline ends. Germline assignment: CDR1 MNHNY and CDR2 SVGAGI (reference sequence). The chain is built from TRBV6-6 and TRBJ2-6; D remains unclear. This receptor was taken from a woman between 45 and 60 years old in good health and CMV-seropositive. Specimen: PBMCs. CDR3 sequence reads: CASSYLSGANVLTF. In nucleotides, the CDR3 is TGTGCCAGCAGTTACCTCTCTGGGGCCAACGTCCTGACTTTC.